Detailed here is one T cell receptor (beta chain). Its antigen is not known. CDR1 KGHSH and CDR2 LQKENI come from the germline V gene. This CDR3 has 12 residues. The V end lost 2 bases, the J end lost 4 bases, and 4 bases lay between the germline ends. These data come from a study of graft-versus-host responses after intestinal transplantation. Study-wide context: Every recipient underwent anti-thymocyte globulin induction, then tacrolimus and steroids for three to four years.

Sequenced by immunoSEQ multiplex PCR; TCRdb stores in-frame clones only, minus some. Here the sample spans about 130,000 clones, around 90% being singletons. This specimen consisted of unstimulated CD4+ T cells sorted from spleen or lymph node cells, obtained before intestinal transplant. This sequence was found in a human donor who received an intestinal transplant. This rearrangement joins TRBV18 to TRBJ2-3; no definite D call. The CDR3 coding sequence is TGTGCCAGCTCACCAATCCCAGATACGCAGTATTTT. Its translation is CASSPIPDTQYF.